This T cell receptor beta chain derives from a study of blood T cell repertoires in COVID-19. At the level of the study: Samples of COVID-19 (acute and convalescent) were obtained from the United States, Italy and Spain.

The CDR3 extends over 15 amino acids. Germline loops: CDR1 KGHSH, CDR2 LQKENI. V was pared by 3 bases and J by 2 bases, with 12 bases between. Original processing notes: Cell counts per sample came from amplifying reference gene primers. Clones were sequenced by immunoSEQ multiplex PCR, and TCRdb holds only the in-frame ones, with some missing. The V and J calls and clone size come from that table; D and trimming were worked out from the DNA. The table has around 200,000 clones, 80% to 90% seen once. Sequences were obtained from peripheral blood. V usage is TRBV18 and J usage is TRBJ2-3; D possibly corresponds to TRBD2 (6 bases). This TCR came from a human donor with active or convalescent COVID-19. The donor label of this sample is uncertain. The CDR3 DNA follows: TGTGCCAGCTCACCGGGACTGGGGCACACAGATACGCAGTATTTT. It specifies CASSPGLGHTDTQYF.